A selection of T cell receptor beta chains follows, all from one sample in a study of OX40 agonist ivuxolimab in advanced cancers. Using immunoSEQ multiplex PCR, the repertoire was profiled, and TCRdb retains in-frame clones only, with some absent. The sample consists of around 94,000 clones, approximately 85% of them appearing once. This specimen consisted of CD4+ or CD8+ T cells sorted from blood, obtained in a trial of the OX40 agonist ivuxolimab. The receptors were gathered from an adult with an advanced solid tumor such as melanoma, head and neck, liver or kidney cancer. Each CDR3 is given with its conserved first and last residue. The order of the fields is J gene, V gene, CDR3 protein.

TRBJ2-7,TRBV7-2,CASSPTGQGRGEQYF
TRBJ1-3,TRBV6-1,CASSDEGWYGNTIYF
TRBJ1-1,TRBV4-3,CASSQRENTEAFF
TRBJ2-7,TRBV10-3,CAISEGTGTYEQYF
TRBJ2-3,TRBV30,CAWRSGGALSTDTQYF
TRBJ2-7,TRBV5-1,CASSPSPGYEQYF
TRBJ1-4,TRBV7-9,CASSLVPNEKLFF
TRBJ1-5,TRBV7-3,CASSLGTQPQHF
TRBJ2-1,TRBV11-2,CASRIAGLAISEQFF
TRBJ2-7,TRBV4-1,CASSRFSGTEIYEQYF
TRBJ1-4,TRBV5-6,CASSTGGESEKLFF
TRBJ2-7,TRBV19,CASTVGGRALDEQYF
TRBJ2-7,TRBV7-3,CASSLGQGAYEQYF
TRBJ2-2,TRBV7-3,CASSYGTSGNTGELFF
TRBJ2-7,TRBV10-3,CAISVTGPYEQYF
TRBJ2-1,TRBV10-3,CAISEPDRGQYNEQFF
TRBJ2-5,TRBV21-1,CASSKSSGVPPGETQYF
TRBJ2-7,TRBV5-1,CASKVGGGLYEQYF
TRBJ1-3,TRBV4-2,CASSQDAGAGNTVYF
TRBJ1-1,TRBV30,CACQSTGGVTEAFF
TRBJ2-1,TRBV11-3,CASSLVSGRAVDEQFF
TRBJ1-3,TRBV28,CASTLDRAGNTIYF
TRBJ1-1,TRBV18,CASSPPRGRGDTEAFF
TRBJ2-7,TRBV5-4,CASSQRQGSDEQYF
TRBJ2-2,TRBV27,CASSFPAPIAGGRIGELFF